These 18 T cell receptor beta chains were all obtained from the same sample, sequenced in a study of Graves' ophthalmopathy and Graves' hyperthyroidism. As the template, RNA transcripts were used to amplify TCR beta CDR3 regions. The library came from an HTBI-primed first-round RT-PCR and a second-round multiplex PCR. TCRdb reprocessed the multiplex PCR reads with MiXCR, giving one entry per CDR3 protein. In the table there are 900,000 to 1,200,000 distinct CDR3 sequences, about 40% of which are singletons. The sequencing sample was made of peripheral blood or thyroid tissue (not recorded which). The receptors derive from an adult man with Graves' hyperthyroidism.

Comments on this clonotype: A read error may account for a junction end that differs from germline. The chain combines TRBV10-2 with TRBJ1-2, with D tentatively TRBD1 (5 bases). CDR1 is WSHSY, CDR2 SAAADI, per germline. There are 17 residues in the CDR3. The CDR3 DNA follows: TGTGCCAGCAGTTACTCGATGTCCGTAGGGGAGGAGTATGGCTACACCTTC. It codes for CASSYSMSVGEEYGYTF.

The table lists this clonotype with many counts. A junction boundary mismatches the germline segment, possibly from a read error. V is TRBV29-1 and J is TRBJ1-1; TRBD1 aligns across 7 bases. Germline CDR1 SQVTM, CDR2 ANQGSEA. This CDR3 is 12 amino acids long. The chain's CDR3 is CSVSNEGQEVLF. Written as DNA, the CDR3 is TGCAGCGTATCGAACGAAGGACAGGAGGTGCTCTTT.

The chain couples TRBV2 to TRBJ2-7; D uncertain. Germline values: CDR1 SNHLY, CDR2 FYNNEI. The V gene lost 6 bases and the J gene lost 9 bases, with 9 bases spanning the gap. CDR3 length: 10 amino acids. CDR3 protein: CASRPWSQYF. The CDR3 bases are TGTGCCAGCAGGCCTTGGTCGCAGTACTTC.

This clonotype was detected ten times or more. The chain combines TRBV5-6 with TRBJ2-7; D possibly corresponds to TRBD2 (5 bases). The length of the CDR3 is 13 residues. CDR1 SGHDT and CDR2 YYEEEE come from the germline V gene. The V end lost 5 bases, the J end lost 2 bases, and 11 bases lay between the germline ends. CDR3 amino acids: CASRYEEAYEQYF. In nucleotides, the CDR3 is TGTGCCAGCAGGTACGAGGAGGCCTACGAGCAGTACTTC.

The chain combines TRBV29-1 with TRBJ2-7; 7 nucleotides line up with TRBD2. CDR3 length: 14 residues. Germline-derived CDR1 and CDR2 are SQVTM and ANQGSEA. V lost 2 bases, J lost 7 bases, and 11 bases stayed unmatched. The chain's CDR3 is CSVEIWGRASEQYF. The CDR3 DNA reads TGCAGCGTTGAAATCTGGGGGAGGGCAAGTGAGCAGTACTTC.

DNA of the CDR3: TGTGCCAGTAGTTCGGAAGCAAGGACAGACCAGTACTTC. This codes for CASSSEARTDQYF. The rearrangement links TRBV19 to TRBJ2-7; a weak D match, TRBD1 (6 bases). With 5 bases removed from V and 10 bases from J, the gap between germline ends came to 18 bases. The CDR3 runs 13 residues. Germline V CDR1 and CDR2: LNHDA, SQIVND (reference sequence).

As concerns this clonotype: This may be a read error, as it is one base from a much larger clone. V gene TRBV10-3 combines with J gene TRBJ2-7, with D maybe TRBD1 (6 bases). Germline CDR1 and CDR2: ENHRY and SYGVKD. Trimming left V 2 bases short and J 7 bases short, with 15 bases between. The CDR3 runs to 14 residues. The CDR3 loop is CAISEPDKGDEQYF. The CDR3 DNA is TGTGCCATCAGTGAGCCGGATAAGGGGGATGAGCAGTACTTC.

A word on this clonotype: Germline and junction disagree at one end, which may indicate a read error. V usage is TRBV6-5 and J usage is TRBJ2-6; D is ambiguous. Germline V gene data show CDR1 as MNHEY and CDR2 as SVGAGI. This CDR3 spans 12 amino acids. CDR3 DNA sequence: TGTGCCAGCAGGTCCCTTGCCAACGCCCTGACTTTC. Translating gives CASRSLANALTF.

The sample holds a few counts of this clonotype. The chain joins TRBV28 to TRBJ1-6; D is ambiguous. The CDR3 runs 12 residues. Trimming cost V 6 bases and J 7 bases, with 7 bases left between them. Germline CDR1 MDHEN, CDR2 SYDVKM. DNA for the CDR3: TGTGCCAGCAGATACCTCAATTCACCCCTCCACTTT. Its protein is CASRYLNSPLHF.

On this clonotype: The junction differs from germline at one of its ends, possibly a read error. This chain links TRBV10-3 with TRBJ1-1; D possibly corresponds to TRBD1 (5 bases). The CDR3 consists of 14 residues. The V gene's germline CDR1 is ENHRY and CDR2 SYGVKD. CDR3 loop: CAISEREGNAEAFF. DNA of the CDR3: TGTGCCATCAGTGAGAGGGAGGGGAACGCTGAAGCTTTCTTT.

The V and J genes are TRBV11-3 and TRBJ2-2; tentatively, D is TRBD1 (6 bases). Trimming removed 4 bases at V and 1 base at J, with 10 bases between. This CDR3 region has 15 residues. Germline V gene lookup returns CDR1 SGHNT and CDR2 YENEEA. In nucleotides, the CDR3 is TGTGCCAGCAGCTCCCGGGACAAGAACACCGGGGAGCTGTTTTTT. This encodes CASSSRDKNTGELFF.

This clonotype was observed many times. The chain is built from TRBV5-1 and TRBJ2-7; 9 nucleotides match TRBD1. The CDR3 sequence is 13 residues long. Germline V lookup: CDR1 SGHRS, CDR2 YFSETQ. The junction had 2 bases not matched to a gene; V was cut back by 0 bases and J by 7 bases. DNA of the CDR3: TGCGCCAGCAGCTTGGCCGGGACAGGGGAGCAGTACTTC. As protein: CASSLAGTGEQYF.

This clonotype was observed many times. As DNA, the CDR3 is TGTGCCACCAGCCATCCCGGGGTAGCGGGAATCCAAGAGACCCAGTACTTC. Its translation: CATSHPGVAGIQETQYF. This sequence joins TRBV15 and TRBJ2-5, with TRBD2 identical over 8 bases. CDR1 is LNHNV, CDR2 YYDKDF, per germline (reference sequence). The CDR3 has 17 residues. After removal of 5 bases from V and 1 base from J, the junction contained 12 bases not matched to a gene.

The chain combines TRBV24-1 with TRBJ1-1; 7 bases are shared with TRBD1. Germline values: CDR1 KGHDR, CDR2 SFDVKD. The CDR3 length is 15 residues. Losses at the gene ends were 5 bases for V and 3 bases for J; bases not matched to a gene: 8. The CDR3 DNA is TGTGCCACCAGTGCCGGGACAGCTGGGGACACTGAAGCTTTCTTT. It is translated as CATSAGTAGDTEAFF.

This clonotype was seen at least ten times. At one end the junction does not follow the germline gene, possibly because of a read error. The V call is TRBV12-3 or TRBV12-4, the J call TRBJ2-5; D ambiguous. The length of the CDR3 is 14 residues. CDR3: CASSQDSSGETQYF. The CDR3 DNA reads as TGCGCCAGCAGCCAAGATAGTTCTGGAGAGACCCAGTACTTC.

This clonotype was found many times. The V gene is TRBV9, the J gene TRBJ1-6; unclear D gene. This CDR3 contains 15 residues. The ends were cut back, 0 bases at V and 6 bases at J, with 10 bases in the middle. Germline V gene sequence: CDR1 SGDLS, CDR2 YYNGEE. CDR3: CASSVDGRRNSPLHF. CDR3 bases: TGTGCCAGCAGCGTAGATGGCAGACGTAATTCACCCCTCCACTTT. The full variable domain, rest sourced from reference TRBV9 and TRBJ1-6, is DSGVTQTPKHLITATGQRVTLRCSPRSGDLSVYWYQQSLDQGLQFLIQYYNGEERAKGNILERFSAQQFPDLHSELNLSSLELGDSALYFCASSVDGRRNSPLHFGNGTRLTVT.

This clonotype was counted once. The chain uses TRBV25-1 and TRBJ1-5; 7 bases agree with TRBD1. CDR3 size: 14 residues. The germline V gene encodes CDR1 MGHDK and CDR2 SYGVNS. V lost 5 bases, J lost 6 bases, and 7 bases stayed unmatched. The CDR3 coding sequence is TGTGCCAGCAGTAAAGGGGGCGGAGGTCAGCCCCAGCATTTT. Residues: CASSKGGGGQPQHF. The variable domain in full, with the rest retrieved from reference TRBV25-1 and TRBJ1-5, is EADIYQTPRYLVIGTGKKITLECSQTMGHDKMYWYQQDPGMELHLIHYSYGVNSTEKGDLSSESTVSRIRTEHFPLTLESARPSHTSQYLCASSKGGGGQPQHFGDGTRLSIL.

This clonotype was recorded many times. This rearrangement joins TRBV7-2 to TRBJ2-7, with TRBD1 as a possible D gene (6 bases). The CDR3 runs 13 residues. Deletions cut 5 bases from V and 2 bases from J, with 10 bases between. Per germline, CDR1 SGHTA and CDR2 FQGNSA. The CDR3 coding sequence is TGTGCCAGCAGCCCGGACAGTGCCTACGAGCAGTACTTC. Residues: CASSPDSAYEQYF.